A single sample is the source of the 13 T cell receptor beta chains below, sequenced in a study of cytomegalovirus exposure and HLA in healthy donors. This table comes from immunoSEQ multiplex PCR, and its TCRdb copy is limited to in-frame clones, with some not included. The sample has 250,000 to 400,000 clones; about nine tenths are singletons. The source material was PBMCs. Source of these receptors: a woman in her twenties or thirties in good health and CMV-seropositive.

V gene TRBV7-3 combines with J gene TRBJ1-2, with a possible D match to TRBD1 (5 bases). This CDR3 has 13 residues. Trimming removed 4 bases from V and 7 bases from J, with 13 bases in between. From germline, CDR1 is SGHTA and CDR2 FQGTGA. The CDR3: CASSSNVGGGYTF. The CDR3 nucleotides read TGTGCCAGCAGCTCAAACGTCGGGGGTGGCTACACCTTC.

This sequence joins TRBV9 and TRBJ1-4; 10 bases align to TRBD1. Germline CDR1 reads SGDLS; CDR2 reads YYNGEE. The length of the CDR3 is 15 residues. The J segment lost 3 bases and the V segment lost 5 bases, leaving 4 bases of the junction unmatched. The CDR3 protein is CASRGQGGSNEKLFF. The DNA of the CDR3 is TGTGCCAGCAGAGGACAGGGGGGATCTAATGAAAAACTGTTTTTT.

This clone was detected a few times. This chain uses TRBV5-1 with TRBJ1-4, with D possibly TRBD1 on 5 matching bases. CDR1 is SGHRS, CDR2 YFSETQ, per germline. The CDR3 is 14 amino acids. V dropped 1 base and J dropped 5 bases, with 9 bases sitting between them. Written as DNA, the CDR3 is TGCGCCAGCAGCTTGTTCGGGGGGAATGAAAAACTGTTTTTT. Translated, it gives CASSLFGGNEKLFF.

The chain recombines TRBV5-1 with TRBJ2-3; 10 bases are shared with TRBD2. The CDR3 spans 16 residues. Per the germline V gene, CDR1 is SGHRS and CDR2 is YFSETQ. V trimming: 5 bases; J trimming: 0 bases; junction bases outside the gene matches: 6. The CDR3 coding sequence is TGCGCCAGCAGGGCCGGACTAGCGGCCAGCACAGATACGCAGTATTTT. It yields the protein CASRAGLAASTDTQYF.

The chain couples TRBV6-5 to TRBJ2-7; D is uncertain. CDR1 is MNHEY, CDR2 SVGAGI, per germline. Trimming took 2 bases from V and 3 from J, leaving 17 bases between them. The CDR3 runs to 16 residues. The CDR3 loop is CASSYRMGQTFYEQYF. CDR3 sequence (DNA): TGTGCCAGCAGTTACCGCATGGGTCAAACCTTCTACGAGCAGTACTTC.

The chain recombines TRBV11-2 with TRBJ2-4; TRBD1 matches at 9 bases. Germline CDR1 SGHAT, CDR2 FQNNGV. The length of the CDR3 is 12 residues. J lost 11 bases, V lost 5 bases, and 4 bases had no gene match. The CDR3 spells CASSLDRGVQYF. The CDR3 nucleotides read TGTGCCAGCAGCCTCGACAGGGGGGTTCAGTACTTC. Variable domain in full (rest from reference TRBV11-2 and TRBJ2-4): EAGVAQSPRYKIIEKRQSVAFWCNPISGHATLYWYQQILGQGPKLLIQFQNNGVVDDSQLPKDRFSAERLKGVDSTLKIQPAKLEDSAVYLCASSLDRGVQYFGAGTRLSVL.

The rearrangement uses TRBV2 and TRBJ1-5; the D is unclear. The germline CDR1 and CDR2 sequences are SNHLY and FYNNEI. The CDR3 contains 14 residues. Trimming stripped 0 bases from V and 4 bases from J, with 7 bases between. The CDR3 here is CASSEAWGNQPQHF. The CDR3 DNA reads as TGTGCCAGCAGTGAAGCGTGGGGAAATCAGCCCCAGCATTTT.

CDR3 in DNA: TGTGCCAGCAGTCCAACGACAGGGTTTTATGGCTATGGCTACACCTTC. This translates into CASSPTTGFYGYGYTF. This chain connects TRBV27 to TRBJ1-2, with 7 nucleotides matching TRBD1. With 5 bases clipped from V and 4 bases from J, the junction kept 13 bases outside the gene matches. Germline values: CDR1 MNHEY, CDR2 SMNVEV (reference sequence). The CDR3 has 16 residues.

V gene TRBV2 combines with J gene TRBJ1-3; D not resolved. The V end was cut by 5 bases, the J end by 6 bases, with 11 bases between. Germline CDR1 and CDR2: SNHLY and FYNNEI. This CDR3 comprises 13 residues. CDR3 in DNA: TGTGCCAGCAGTCTGGGGAGGGAAAACACCATATATTTT. Its protein is CASSLGRENTIYF. Filled out from reference TRBV2 and TRBJ1-3, the complete variable domain reads EPEVTQTPSHQVTQMGQEVILRCVPISNHLYFYWYRQILGQKVEFLVSFYNNEISEKSEIFDDQFSVERPDGSNFTLKIRSTKLEDSAMYFCASSLGRENTIYFGEGSWLTVV.

This rearrangement joins TRBV9 to TRBJ2-7; D is unclear. The germline V gene encodes CDR1 SGDLS and CDR2 YYNGEE. Trimming left V 0 bases short and J 0 bases short, with 10 bases between. The CDR3 is made up of 15 amino acids. CDR3 region: CASSVGGVPSYEQYF. For the CDR3, the DNA is TGTGCCAGCAGCGTAGGAGGAGTCCCCTCCTACGAGCAGTACTTC.

The chain carries TRBV19 and TRBJ2-7; 9 positions agree with TRBD1. The CDR3 length is 14 residues. Germline V gives CDR1 LNHDA, CDR2 SQIVND (reference sequence). V shed 6 bases, J shed 3 bases, and the junction held 6 bases outside the gene matches. The CDR3 bases are TGTGCCAGTAGGCCTCCGGGACAGGGCTACGAGCAGTACTTC. Translated: CASRPPGQGYEQYF.

The V gene is TRBV7-9, the J gene TRBJ1-2, with a possible D match to TRBD1 (6 bases). This CDR3 comprises 15 residues. Trimming shortened V by 3 bases and J by 3 bases, and 14 bases separated the two germline ends. Germline CDR1 reads SEHNR; CDR2 reads FQNEAQ (reference sequence). The chain's CDR3 is CASSFGQTADYGYTF. Here the CDR3 DNA reads TGTGCCAGCAGCTTCGGACAGACCGCTGACTATGGCTACACCTTC.

This sequence joins TRBV5-6 and TRBJ2-7; 11 bases fit TRBD2. Germline V lookup: CDR1 SGHDT, CDR2 YYEEEE. This CDR3 spans 15 amino acids. The V gene end was trimmed by 2 bases and the J gene end by 6 bases; junction bases not matched to a gene: 7. The DNA of the CDR3 is TGTGCCAGCAGCTTACTACTAGCGGGAGTGGGCGAGCAGTACTTC. Its protein is CASSLLLAGVGEQYF.